This T cell receptor beta chain is from a study of blood T cell repertoires in COVID-19. On the study more broadly: Sites across the United States, Italy and Spain contributed samples from acute and convalescent COVID-19. From T cells, B-cell-depleted T cells, or PBMCs came the material, which was cDNA or gDNA.

Original data processing: The authors estimated nucleated cell counts from reference gene primer amplification. The protocol was immunoSEQ multiplex PCR, while the TCRdb copy is restricted to in-frame clones and leaves out a portion. V and J calls and clone size are those listed in that table; D and trimming were worked out from the DNA. The sample carries 150,000 to 200,000 clones, approximately 91% recorded once. Sequencing used peripheral blood. This TCR was recovered from a man between 65 and 85 years old with active or convalescent COVID-19.

This CDR3 is CASSLEGLTDTQYF. The CDR3 DNA reads TGTGCCAGCAGCTTAGAGGGGCTAACAGATACGCAGTATTTT. The rearrangement links TRBV11-2 to TRBJ2-3; D is perhaps TRBD1 (5 bases). Trimming stripped 0 bases from V and 3 bases from J, with 7 bases between. The V gene's germline CDR1 is SGHAT and CDR2 FQNNGV. CDR3 length: 14 amino acids.